This entry lists 7 T cell receptor beta chains sequenced from one sample in a study of blood T cells in healthy people across ages. Combining a sample-barcoded 5' primer with a J-beta primer mix, a second PCR ran for about 6 to 11 cycles. TCRdb re-derived calls from the 5' RACE reads in MiXCR, one entry per CDR3 protein. The sample has 1.8 million or so distinct CDR3 sequences, around 42% seen once. Material: blood. The receptor set was obtained from a human donor in good health.

The sample holds one count of this clonotype. This clone may be a read error of a much larger clone one base away. The J gene is TRBJ1-1, the V gene TRBV4-3; D is undetermined. The CDR3 runs to 15 residues. Germline V gene sequence: CDR1 LGHNA, CDR2 YSLEER. CDR3 residues: CARSYLMGQDAEAFF. The CDR3 nucleotides are TGCGCCCGCAGCTATCTCATGGGTCAAGACGCTGAAGCTTTCTTT.

With respect to this clonotype: A read error is likely, as this CDR3 ends without the conserved phenylalanine or tryptophan. The chain carries TRBV25-1 and TRBJ1-4; D gene ambiguous. V was cut by 3 bases and J by 0 bases, with 8 bases left in between. The CDR3 sequence is 15 residues long. In germline, CDR1 is MGHDK, CDR2 SYGVNS. The DNA for the CDR3 is TGTGCCAGCAGTGATTTCAGAGCAACTAATGAAAAACTGTTTTTG. Encoded protein: CASSDFRATNEKLFL.

This clonotype was seen a handful of times. CDR3 nucleotide sequence: TGTGCCAGCAGCTCCACATGGGGAGAGCAGCCCCAGCATTTT. The encoded protein is CASSSTWGEQPQHF. The rearrangement joins TRBV7-2 to TRBJ1-5; D gene ambiguous. V lost 4 bases and J lost 7, with 14 bases in between. Germline lookup yields CDR1 SGHTA and CDR2 FQGNSA. This CDR3 spans 14 amino acids.

A few counts support this clonotype. V is TRBV7-2 and J is TRBJ1-2; TRBD1 matches at 8 bases. CDR1 is SGHTA, CDR2 FQGNSA, per germline. The CDR3 has 14 amino acids. With 5 bases clipped from V and 6 bases from J, the junction kept 8 bases outside the gene matches. For the CDR3, the DNA is TGTGCCAGCAGCAAGACAGGGGTGGGTGATGGCTACACCTTC. Protein: CASSKTGVGDGYTF.

The chain links TRBV12-3 or TRBV12-4 to TRBJ2-5; TRBD1 matches 7 bases. Trimming at V came to 7 bases and at J to 2 bases, leaving 7 bases not matched to a gene. This CDR3 spans 14 amino acids. CDR3 in DNA: TGTGCCAGCACCCCGACAGGGAATCAAGAGACCCAGTACTTC. Protein product: CASTPTGNQETQYF.

This clonotype occurred a few times. The genes are TRBV20-1 and TRBJ1-2; no reliable D call. V lost 2 bases to trimming and J lost 4 bases, with 20 bases between them. Germline CDR1 and CDR2: DFQATT and SNEGSKA (reference sequence). CDR3 length equals 16 residues. The CDR3 region is CSARPITRAPGYGYTF. The CDR3 DNA reads as TGCAGTGCTAGACCGATAACCCGGGCCCCTGGCTATGGCTACACCTTC.

The chain is built from TRBV7-2 and TRBJ2-5; D uncertain. CDR3 length equals 14 residues. The germline V gene has CDR1 SGHTA and CDR2 FQGNSA. The V and J ends lost 4 bases and 5 bases respectively, with 14 bases between them. The CDR3 DNA is TGTGCCAGCAGCTACGTAAGCCGCGACGAGACCCAGTACTTC. Translated, it gives CASSYVSRDETQYF.